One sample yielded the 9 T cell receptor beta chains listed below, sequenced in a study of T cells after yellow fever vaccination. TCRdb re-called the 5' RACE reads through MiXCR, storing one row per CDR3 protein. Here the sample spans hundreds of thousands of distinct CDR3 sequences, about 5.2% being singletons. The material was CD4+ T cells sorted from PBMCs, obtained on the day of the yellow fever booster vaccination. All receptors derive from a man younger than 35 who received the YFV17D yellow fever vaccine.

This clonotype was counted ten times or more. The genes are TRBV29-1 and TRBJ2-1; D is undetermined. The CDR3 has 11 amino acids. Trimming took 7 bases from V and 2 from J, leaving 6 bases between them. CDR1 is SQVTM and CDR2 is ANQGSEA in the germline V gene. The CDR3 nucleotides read TGCAGCGCGCGTGCCTACAATGAGCAGTTCTTC. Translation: CSARAYNEQFF.

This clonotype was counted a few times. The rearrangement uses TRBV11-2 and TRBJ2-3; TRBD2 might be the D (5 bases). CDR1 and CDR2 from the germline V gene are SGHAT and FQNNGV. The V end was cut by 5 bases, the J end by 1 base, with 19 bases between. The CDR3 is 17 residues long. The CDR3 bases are TGTGCCAGCAGCAGAAGCGGCTACCGAGCGGGCACAGATACGCAGTATTTT. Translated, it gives CASSRSGYRAGTDTQYF.

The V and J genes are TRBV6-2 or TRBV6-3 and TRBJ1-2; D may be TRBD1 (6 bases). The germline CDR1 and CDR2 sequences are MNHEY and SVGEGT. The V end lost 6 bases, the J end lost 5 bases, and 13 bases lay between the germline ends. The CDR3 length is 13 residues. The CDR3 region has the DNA TGTGCCAGCAGCAACAGGGAAGAGTATGGCTACACCTTC. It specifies CASSNREEYGYTF.

The CDR3 DNA reads TGTGCCAGCAGTTTCGAAGGGACCTGGTACGAGCAGTACTTC. It encodes CASSFEGTWYEQYF. The rearrangement joins TRBV12-3 or TRBV12-4 to TRBJ2-7, with D tentatively TRBD1 or TRBD2 (5 bases each). This CDR3 comprises 14 residues. V was shortened by 3 bases and J by 4 bases, with 13 bases between the two germline ends.

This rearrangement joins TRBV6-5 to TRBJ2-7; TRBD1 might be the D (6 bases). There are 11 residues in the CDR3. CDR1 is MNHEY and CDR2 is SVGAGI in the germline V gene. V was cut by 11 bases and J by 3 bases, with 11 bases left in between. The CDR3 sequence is CAAGVSYEQYF. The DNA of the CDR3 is TGTGCCGCAGGGGTCAGCTACGAGCAGTACTTC.

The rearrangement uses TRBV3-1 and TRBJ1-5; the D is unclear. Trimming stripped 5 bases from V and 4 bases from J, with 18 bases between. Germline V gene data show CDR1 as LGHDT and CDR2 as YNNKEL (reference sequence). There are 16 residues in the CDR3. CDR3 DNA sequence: TGTGCCAGCAGCAACAGCAATGGCAGGAGGAATCAGCCCCAGCATTTT. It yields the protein CASSNSNGRRNQPQHF.

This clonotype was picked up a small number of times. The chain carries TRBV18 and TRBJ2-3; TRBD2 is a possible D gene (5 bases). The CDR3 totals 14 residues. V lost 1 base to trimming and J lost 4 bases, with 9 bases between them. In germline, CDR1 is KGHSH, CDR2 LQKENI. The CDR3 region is CASSPRGMADTQYF. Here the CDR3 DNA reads TGTGCCAGCTCACCACGAGGGATGGCAGATACGCAGTATTTT.

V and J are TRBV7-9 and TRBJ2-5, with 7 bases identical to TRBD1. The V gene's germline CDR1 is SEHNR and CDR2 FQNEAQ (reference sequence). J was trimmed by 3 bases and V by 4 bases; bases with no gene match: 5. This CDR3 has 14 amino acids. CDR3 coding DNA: TGTGCCAGCAGCTCCCCGACAGGGAAAGAGACCCAGTACTTC. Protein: CASSSPTGKETQYF.

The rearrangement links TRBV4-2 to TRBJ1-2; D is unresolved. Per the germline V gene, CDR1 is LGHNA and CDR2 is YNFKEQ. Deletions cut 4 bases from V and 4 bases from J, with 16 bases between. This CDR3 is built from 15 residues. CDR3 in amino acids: CASSPTLGSTYGYTF. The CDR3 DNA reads TGTGCCAGCAGCCCAACGCTGGGGTCGACCTATGGCTACACCTTC.